Below are 26 T cell receptor beta chains sequenced from a single sample in a study of identifying expanded T cells in peripheral blood. Here immunoSEQ multiplex PCR was the method, and the copy in TCRdb shows in-frame clones only, minus some. The repertoire has more than 90,000 clones, around 88% of them found once; the top ten carry 15% to 20%. The sequencing sample was made of blood. These receptors all stem from a person aged 18 to 69 in good health.

This rearrangement joins TRBV7-2 to TRBJ2-7, with D perhaps TRBD2 (6 bases). The CDR3 spans 15 residues. The germline gives CDR1 SGHTA, CDR2 FQGNSA. V lost 0 bases, J lost 3 bases, and 12 bases lay in between. The CDR3 DNA follows: TGTGCCAGCAGCTTAGCGCGTCAGGAGGGCTACGAGCAGTACTTC. It yields the protein CASSLARQEGYEQYF.

The count of this clone is one. The V gene is TRBV13, the J gene TRBJ2-2, with 10 nucleotides matching TRBD2. The J segment lost 14 bases and the V segment lost 4 bases, leaving 13 bases of the junction unmatched. The germline CDR1 and CDR2 sequences are PRHDT and FYEKMQ (reference sequence). CDR3 length: 15 residues. CDR3 nucleotides: TGTGCCAGCAGCTCCCTAGCGGGGGAAGCGCTCTCCCTGTTTTTT. This translates into CASSSLAGEALSLFF.

The chain's CDR3 is CASSPGTGPTEAFF. The CDR3 bases are TGCGCCAGCAGCCCAGGGACAGGACCCACTGAAGCTTTCTTT. The J gene is TRBJ1-1, the V gene TRBV4-3; 8 nucleotides line up with TRBD1. Looked up from germline, CDR1 is LGHNA and CDR2 is YSLEER. The CDR3 runs 14 residues. V lost 4 bases and J lost 4; bases outside the gene matches: 5.

The chain joins TRBV5-6 to TRBJ1-5; D perhaps matches TRBD1 (5 bases). The CDR3 sequence is 15 residues long. The germline V gene has CDR1 SGHDT and CDR2 YYEEEE. V gave up 0 bases and J gave up 3 bases, with 10 bases separating them. The CDR3 region is CASSLEGRFNQPQHF. CDR3 nucleotides: TGTGCCAGCAGCTTGGAGGGACGGTTCAATCAGCCCCAGCATTTT.

V gene TRBV2 combines with J gene TRBJ1-1; D gene uncertain. This CDR3 is built from 13 residues. With 4 bases removed from V and 2 bases from J, the gap between germline ends came to 8 bases. The germline gives CDR1 SNHLY, CDR2 FYNNEI. CDR3 bases: TGTGCCAGCAGTGTAGACTTTAACACTGAAGCTTTCTTT. Translating gives CASSVDFNTEAFF.

The chain links TRBV13 to TRBJ2-3, with TRBD2 matching over 7 bases. The CDR3 has 15 residues. The J segment lost 5 bases and the V segment lost 5 bases, leaving 10 bases of the junction unmatched. From germline, CDR1 is PRHDT and CDR2 FYEKMQ (reference sequence). In DNA, the CDR3 is TGTGCCAGCAGCCCGAACCTGGCGGGGGTAGATACGCAGTATTTT. As protein: CASSPNLAGVDTQYF.

This rearrangement joins TRBV19 to TRBJ2-7; D not certain. The CDR3 extends over 12 amino acids. The V end lost 6 bases, the J end lost 4 bases, and 10 bases lay between the germline ends. Germline CDR1 and CDR2: LNHDA and SQIVND (reference sequence). CDR3 region: CASRDYGYEQYF. In DNA, the CDR3 is TGTGCCAGTAGGGATTACGGGTACGAGCAGTACTTC. The complete variable domain, with remaining parts taken from reference TRBV19 and TRBJ2-7, reads DGGITQSPKYLFRKEGQNVTLSCEQNLNHDAMYWYRQDPGQGLRLIYYSQIVNDFQKGDIAEGYSVSREKKESFPLTVTSAQKNPTAFYLCASRDYGYEQYFGPGTRLTVT.

This clone was counted a single time. The rearrangement joins TRBV4-2 to TRBJ2-7; 9 bases match TRBD1. The CDR3 totals 16 residues. Germline V lookup: CDR1 LGHNA, CDR2 YNFKEQ. V was clipped by 4 bases and J by 3 bases; unmatched bases: 10. CDR3 in DNA: TGTGCCAGCAGCCGAGAAACCGGGACAGGGATCTACGAGCAGTACTTC. The encoded protein is CASSRETGTGIYEQYF.

The chain combines TRBV5-4 with TRBJ1-5; 11 bases match TRBD1. CDR1 and CDR2 (germline): SGHNT, YYREEE (reference sequence). V trimming: 4 bases; J trimming: 7 bases; junction bases outside the gene matches: 10. The length of the CDR3 is 16 residues. CDR3 DNA: TGTGCCAGCAGCCGGAGAGGACAGGGGGCATGGCAGCCCCAGCATTTT. This translates into CASSRRGQGAWQPQHF.

The gene calls are TRBV15 and TRBJ2-1; TRBD1 aligns across 9 bases. This CDR3 has 18 residues. The junction had 19 bases not matched to a gene; V was cut back by 4 bases and J by 9 bases. Germline V lookup: CDR1 LNHNV, CDR2 YYDKDF (reference sequence). The CDR3, as DNA: TGTGCCACCAGCACAACCAGGAGGACAGGGGAGAGCCCGGCTGAGCAGTTCTTC. This codes for CATSTTRRTGESPAEQFF.

Only a few counts were recorded for this clone. CDR3 nucleotide sequence: TGTGCCACCCGAATACAGGCTGGCAATCAGCCCCAGCATTTT. Protein product: CATRIQAGNQPQHF. The chain links TRBV15 to TRBJ1-5; D may be TRBD1 (5 bases). V lost 8 bases and J 2 bases, leaving 13 bases between the germline ends. Germline V gene lookup returns CDR1 LNHNV and CDR2 YYDKDF (reference sequence). CDR3 size: 14 residues.

The genes are TRBV6-5 and TRBJ1-4; the match to TRBD1 covers 9 bases. This CDR3 has 15 residues. Trimming took 6 bases from V and 10 from J; bases not matched to a gene: 12. Per germline, CDR1 MNHEY and CDR2 SVGAGI. CDR3 bases: TGTGCCAGCAGGTCGGCCGGGACAGGGAGGGGAAAACTGTTTTTT. It encodes CASRSAGTGRGKLFF.

This rearrangement joins TRBV6-5 to TRBJ1-1; tentative D call: TRBD1 (6 bases). Germline loops: CDR1 MNHEY, CDR2 SVGAGI. There are 11 residues in the CDR3. The CDR3 nucleotides are TGTGCTACTCAGGGGATAGCTGAAGCTTTCTTT. It yields the protein CATQGIAEAFF.

V and J are TRBV30 and TRBJ2-2, with D uncertain. The V and J ends lost 2 bases and 6 bases respectively, with 19 bases between them. Germline CDR1 GTSNPN, CDR2 SVGIG (reference sequence). The length of the CDR3 is 16 residues. CDR3 nucleotide sequence: TGTGCCTGGAGTATCCCCGGATTAGGGTTAGCCGGGGAGCTGTTTTTT. Translated: CAWSIPGLGLAGELFF.

The V and J genes are TRBV6-6 and TRBJ1-4, with D unclear. V was cut by 4 bases and J by 5 bases, with 5 bases left in between. This CDR3 spans 12 amino acids. The germline V gene has CDR1 MNHNY and CDR2 SVGAGI (reference sequence). The CDR3 here is CASSSSNEKLFF. DNA for the CDR3: TGTGCCAGCAGTTCGAGCAATGAAAAACTGTTTTTT.

CDR3 in DNA: TGTGCCAGCAGCTTAACCGGGACAGGAACAGATACGCAGTATTTT. Amino acid sequence: CASSLTGTGTDTQYF. This sequence joins TRBV7-6 and TRBJ2-3; 8 bases line up with TRBD1. V shed 2 bases, J shed 3 bases, and the junction held 4 bases outside the gene matches. CDR1 and CDR2 (germline): SGHVS, FNYEAQ. This CDR3 contains 15 residues.

This chain joins TRBV7-6 and TRBJ2-2; a possible D gene is TRBD2 (5 bases). Trimming removed 8 bases at V and 3 bases at J, with 13 bases between. Germline V gene sequence: CDR1 SGHVS, CDR2 FNYEAQ. The CDR3 contains 14 residues. As DNA, the CDR3 is TGTGCCAGCGGAAGCGAGGGATACACCGGGGAGCTGTTTTTT. This gives the protein CASGSEGYTGELFF. The full variable domain, in which reference TRBV7-6 and TRBJ2-2 provide the parts outside the CDR3, is GAGVSQSPRYKVTKRGQDVALRCDPISGHVSLYWYRQALGQGPEFLTYFNYEAQQDKSGLPNDRFSAERPEGSISTLTIQRTEQRDSAMYRCASGSEGYTGELFFGEGSRLTVL.

The rearrangement links TRBV18 to TRBJ1-1; no clear D gene. CDR3 length equals 14 residues. Germline assignment: CDR1 KGHSH and CDR2 LQKENI. V was shortened by 6 bases and J by 3 bases, with 14 bases between the two germline ends. This chain's CDR3 is CASSSRVLHTEAFF. DNA for the CDR3: TGTGCCAGCTCCTCCCGGGTTCTCCACACTGAAGCTTTCTTT. The full variable domain, its missing parts supplied by reference TRBV18 and TRBJ1-1, is NAGVMQNPRHLVRRRGQEARLRCSPMKGHSHVYWYRQLPEEGLKFMVYLQKENIIDESGMPKERFSAEFPKEGPSILRIQQVVRGDSAAYFCASSSRVLHTEAFFGQGTRLTVV.

The gene calls are TRBV5-1 and TRBJ1-4, with D tentatively TRBD1 (5 bases). Deletions cut 0 bases from V and 5 bases from J, with 14 bases between. The CDR3 has 16 amino acids. Germline V gene data show CDR1 as SGHRS and CDR2 as YFSETQ. CDR3 amino acids: CASSLGGNQLNEKLFF. CDR3 sequence (DNA): TGCGCCAGCAGCTTGGGGGGGAACCAGCTAAATGAAAAACTGTTTTTT.

This clone was seen a few times. This chain joins TRBV5-1 and TRBJ1-5; TRBD1 aligns across 9 bases. From germline, CDR1 is SGHRS and CDR2 YFSETQ. The CDR3 is 15 residues long. Germline trimming cut 1 base from V and 4 bases from J; bases unmatched to any gene: 3. As DNA, the CDR3 is TGCGCCAGCAGCTTGTCCGGGACAGGGAATCAGCCCCAGCATTTT. Translated, it gives CASSLSGTGNQPQHF. The full variable domain, in which reference TRBV5-1 and TRBJ1-5 provide the parts outside the CDR3, is KAGVTQTPRYLIKTRGQQVTLSCSPISGHRSVSWYQQTPGQGLQFLFEYFSETQRNKGNFPGRFSGRQFSNSRSEMNVSTLELGDSALYLCASSLSGTGNQPQHFGDGTRLSIL.

The rearrangement joins TRBV10-2 to TRBJ2-7, with a weak D call TRBD2 (5 bases). The CDR3 extends over 11 amino acids. Germline CDR1 WSHSY, CDR2 SAAADI. The CDR3 nucleotides are TGCGCAAGTTCGGAGGACTACGAGCAGTACTTC. Its translation: CASSEDYEQYF.

The gene calls are TRBV7-2 and TRBJ2-7; TRBD2 agrees at 8 bases. J was trimmed by 2 bases and V by 3 bases; bases with no gene match: 3. The germline CDR1 and CDR2 sequences are SGHTA and FQGNSA. The CDR3 loop spans 14 amino acids. The CDR3 protein is CASSFQRGTYEQYF. CDR3 coding DNA: TGTGCCAGCAGCTTCCAGCGGGGGACCTACGAGCAGTACTTC.

The V and J genes are TRBV4-2 and TRBJ2-3, with 9 bases matching TRBD2. V lost 3 bases, J lost 6 bases, and 13 bases stayed unmatched. The CDR3 runs 17 residues. Looked up from germline, CDR1 is LGHNA and CDR2 is YNFKEQ. The CDR3 DNA reads as TGTGCCAGCAGCCAGAATGGGGCGGGGGGGCCGGCCGATACGCAGTATTTT. Its protein is CASSQNGAGGPADTQYF.

J is TRBJ1-2 and V is TRBV7-9, with 10 nucleotides matching TRBD1. Germline V gives CDR1 SEHNR, CDR2 FQNEAQ (reference sequence). The CDR3 has 15 residues. V shed 5 bases, J shed 6 bases, and the junction held 9 bases outside the gene matches. CDR3 protein: CASSLPDRGPHGYTF. In nucleotides, the CDR3 is TGTGCCAGCAGCCTACCCGACAGGGGGCCGCATGGCTACACCTTC.

The V call is TRBV21-1, the J call TRBJ2-1; the D call in the table, TRBD1, was not verified against the DNA. TRBV21-1 is classified as a pseudogene. This CDR3 region has 16 residues. In DNA, the CDR3 is TGTGCCAGCAGCAAAGCCCCGGGACAGGGTACAAATGAGCAGTTCTTC. Translation: CASSKAPGQGTNEQFF.

The V call is TRBV7-2, the J call TRBJ1-3, with D unresolved. Trimming took 7 bases from V and 4 from J, leaving 14 bases between them. Germline V gene lookup returns CDR1 SGHTA and CDR2 FQGNSA. CDR3 length equals 14 residues. CDR3 amino acids: CASKPDPLGNTIYF. CDR3 nucleotides: TGTGCCAGCAAACCCGACCCTCTGGGAAACACCATATATTTT.